This is a list of T cell receptor beta chains from one sample in a study of T cells in Graves' hyperthyroidism and ophthalmopathy. TCRdb redid the calling of the multiplex PCR reads with MiXCR, one entry per CDR3 protein. The data show about 500,000 distinct CDR3 sequences, roughly 14% seen once. The material sequenced was blood. The receptors were gathered from a woman under 30 with Graves' hyperthyroidism. Each CDR3 is given without its conserved first and last residue.

V: TRBV12-5
J: TRBJ1-3
CDR3: ASGLLLMDTGNTIY

V: TRBV6-1
J: TRBJ1-1
CDR3: ASSENRVTEAF

V: TRBV4-1
J: TRBJ2-1
CDR3: ASSRKEVAGINEQF

V: TRBV6-2/TRBV6-3
J: TRBJ2-3
CDR3: ASSANRYTDTQY

V: TRBV12-3/TRBV12-4
J: TRBJ1-1
CDR3: ASSLDRGPMNTEAF

V: TRBV24-1
J: TRBJ2-3
CDR3: ATSDRGRRTDTQY

V: TRBV6-4
J: TRBJ2-2
CDR3: ASRILAGGTGELF

V: TRBV30
J: TRBJ1-1
CDR3: AWSVRVGGRSEAF

V: TRBV6-2/TRBV6-3
J: TRBJ2-7
CDR3: ASSYGTSGKNSYEQY

V: TRBV27
J: TRBJ1-1
CDR3: ASSLKTGGTEAF